The present entry profiles one T cell receptor (beta chain) with its context. The sample holds a few counts of this clone. Its target antigen remains unknown. No much larger clone exists at a distance of one base, and base qualities are not known. This sample stems from a study of cytomegalovirus exposure and HLA in healthy donors (dated by TCRdb to between 2016 and 2019). At the level of the whole study: An earlier analysis of approximately 640 of the donors reported about 250 Gb of sequence data and 100 million to 140 million unique TCR beta sequences from 150 million to 200 million T cells. Approximately 310 gigabases of sequencing data and tens of millions of unique TCR sequences were included in an early release covering roughly 600 HLA-typed donors. Among the roughly 400 genotyped donors, approximately 81% belonged to the genetic ancestry cluster associated with self-reported Caucasian donors. The study aimed to test whether signatures of past pathogen exposure could be identified by cataloging public T cell receptors. The study profiled the T cell repertoires of around 700 subjects by immunosequencing and related them to cytomegalovirus serostatus. A separate validation cohort of roughly 120 different subjects was used in addition to the roughly 700-subject first cohort. High-throughput TCR immunosequencing, statistical association of individual TCRs with disease status, and machine learning were combined to predict cytomegalovirus infection status. A later analysis re-examined previously published TCR beta repertoires from roughly 650 donors and added high-resolution HLA genotyping to investigate patterns of TCR occurrence. Rather than using new phenotypic data, the later analysis identified candidate immune exposures from TCR beta sequences and from how often those sequences occurred across donors. In an earlier analysis of a few hundred of the donors, high-throughput TCR beta sequencing was used to judge whether each TCR beta V gene segment behaved as functional or pseudogenic. Donor age, sex, ethnicity and CMV serostatus were compiled alongside the repertoire data. A later genetic analysis used genome-wide SNP genotypes for about 65% of the roughly 670 donors, treating that subset as a discovery cohort. Every repertoire in the discovery cohort had been generated on one and the same sequencing platform. Both class I and class II loci were covered by HLA typing, at four-digit resolution. The number of donors typed differed by locus, with about 629-640 for A, B, C, DRB1 and DQB1, more than 500 for DQA1, approximately 580 for DPA1, and 472 for DPB1. A few DR-DQ haplotypes were handled as single units for association and clustering because linkage in the cohort was strong. On average, 235,054 unique TCR beta nucleotide sequences were sequenced per donor among a few hundred genotyped donors of the cohort, with 15% to 20% of those sequences being non-productive.

The cohort was made up of approximately 700 healthy bone marrow donors. At the time of sampling, every cohort member was nominally healthy, though immune exposures that went unrecorded were likely present. The donor tested CMV seronegative, placing the donor among the roughly 400 seronegative members of the cohort. A peripheral blood sample was collected from each donor, and TCR beta sequencing was performed on peripheral blood mononuclear cells. Genomic DNA extraction from the blood cell samples was performed with the Qiagen DNeasy Blood Extraction Kit. Cut back by 6 bases and 5 bases, the V and J ends lie 17 bases apart. The germline V gene (reference sequence) gives CDR1 as LNHNV and CDR2 as YYDKDF. The CDR3 contains 14 residues, cysteine and phenylalanine counted. Kept here is only the CDR3 DNA, which spans 42 bases and is read in frame from base 1. Broader findings and caveats from the paper: The authors suggested that the approach could potentially be extended to other disease states and immunological phenotypes. The study gave a list of around 170 TCR beta chains associated with cytomegalovirus. CMV serostatus was the only immune exposure information available for the cohort. A group of highly shared sequence variants was considered likely to be a technical artifact of the sequencing pipeline. Most TCR sequences were seen in very few donors, while some public TCRs were found in many individuals. Linkage disequilibrium might explain the correlated functional status among segregating V segments, but an unknown experimental factor could not be excluded. A later genetic analysis reported fewer N-insertions in productive TCRs among donors in an Asian-associated ancestry cluster than the roughly 650-donor mean. In a later analysis, most CMV-associated TCR beta chains were found to appear HLA-restricted, with HLA associations seemingly driven largely by CMV exposure. The 87-base-pair reads could not distinguish some IMGT-functional V segments, including TRBV6-2 and TRBV6-3, so those segments were excluded. V-gene and J-gene trimming of TCR beta chains was associated with a missense DCLRE1C variant in a later genetic analysis, and the association was replicated in an independent cohort. In a later analysis, 16,951 TCR beta sequences were associated with specific HLA alleles at a false discovery rate of 0.05. A later analysis reported that several top co-occurrence clusters appeared linked to parvovirus B19, influenza, CMV and Epstein-Barr virus. In an earlier analysis of some 540 of the donors, most TCR beta V segments appeared in productive rearrangements about 90% or about 30% of the time, broadly matching IMGT annotations. The classifier was reported to diagnose cytomegalovirus status with high specificity and sensitivity in both the original and validation cohorts. Strong co-occurrence of HLA alleles, especially DR and DQ, made assigning TCR associations to individual alleles difficult. Only TCR beta chains were sequenced in this cohort, and the absence of alpha or paired-chain data limited detectable features. Roughly uniform sequencing depth across donors was assumed in presence/absence analyses, although this assumption may not hold. In a later analysis, HLA-associated TCR beta chains showed more clonal expansion and lower generation probabilities than non-associated chains that were equally common. In vitro tests confirmed that a few of the cytomegalovirus-associated TCR beta chains recognize cytomegalovirus antigens. In a later analysis, TCR association rates were found to vary across HLA loci, with the most associated TCRs seen for DRB1 alleles and the fewest for HLA-C alleles. A further reported finding was that TCR beta sequences accurately predicted the HLA-A and HLA-B alleles for most subjects in the first cohort. Over 15 rarely observed V segments, including chromosome 9 orphons, were excluded from the earlier analysis of about 600 of the donors because counts were too low. Because HLA typing was unavailable for some donors at each locus, only the typed subset was used in association tests.

Preparation of the library involved the immunoSEQ multiplex PCR assay. The multiplex PCR relied on a mix of 60 forward primers for TCR Vbeta segments and 13 reverse primers for TCR Jbeta segments. The CDR3 region of rearranged TCR beta genes was amplified from genomic DNA by a multiplex PCR assay. On the Illumina HiSeq System, the amplified TCR beta libraries were sequenced as 87-base-pair reads. For the original study's pipeline: Across the 600 to 700 repertoires, a later analysis counted 78 million or so unique TCR beta chains, roughly 11 million of which were shared by at least two donors. A nearest-neighbor algorithm error-corrected the raw reads and collapsed the reads into unique sequences, merging closely related sequences to remove PCR and sequencing errors. CDR3 sequences were aligned to IMGT reference sequences to assign V, D and J gene segments. For a sequence to be retained, at least a six-nucleotide match to both a V gene segment and a J gene segment was required. A rearrangement counted as productive if the CDR3 had no stop codons and remained in frame with V and J, and every other rearrangement counted as non-productive. Following IMGT convention, CDR3 was defined as the stretch from the second conserved V-encoded cysteine up to the conserved J-encoded phenylalanine. The earlier analysis of 587 of the donors excluded any sequence lacking an unambiguous match to a single V gene segment. An earlier analysis of about 600 of the donors called V segments functional above 56.7% productive rearrangements and segregating when the between-donor standard deviation exceeded 5%. A statistical classification framework was built for diagnosing cytomegalovirus status from the catalog of TCR beta chain sequences. V and J gene assignment, in a later analysis, came from comparing TCR nucleotide sequences with IMGT/GENE-DB human TR gene sequences. In a later analysis, CDR3 sequences and most-parsimonious VDJ recombination scenarios were assigned using the TCRdist pipeline. A later analysis defined each TCR beta chain by its CDR3 amino acid sequence plus V-gene family, and excluded reads lacking a unique V-gene family. In a later analysis, 450 to 600 highly shared, low-generation-probability nucleotide sequences were removed to address suspected cross-contamination and a sequencing artifact. A later analysis calculated a clonal expansion index for each public chain from normalized within-repertoire ranks of inferred template counts. A later analysis computed generation probabilities with a VDJ recombination model fitted to out-of-frame rearrangements, and checked the results against IGoR. Hypergeometric tests were used in a later analysis to score TCR-TCR, TCR-HLA and TCR-CMV co-occurrence, with a repertoire-size bias correction applied to the TCR pairs. False discovery rates were estimated in a later analysis by permuting HLA or CMV assignments 20 times. A later analysis grouped co-occurring TCRs with DBSCAN, adding TCRdist sequence similarity when clustering within HLA-allele-positive subsets. Repertoires with fewer than 30,000 or more than 120,000 public chains were left out of co-occurrence clustering, as were four to six repertoires with anomalous nucleotide sharing. Sourced from immuneACCESS, this table was stored by TCRdb with only in-frame sequences that have V and J called. A share of the clones is absent; for the studies checked, an unresolved V gene accounts for under half, and the remainder has no known explanation. V, J and clone size reflect that table, while D and trimming were determined from the DNA. This sample comprises 90,000 to 150,000 clones, less than 20% of them detected only once. The ten largest clonotypes hold 1.9% of the sample.

Here the chain combines TRBV15 and TRBJ2-7; possibly the D gene is TRBD1, per 6 matching bases. The clonotype originates from a woman aged 18-29 years in good health and CMV-seronegative. Sequencing used PBMCs. The encoded CDR3 is CATRAPGAPHEQYF. The nucleotide sequence reads TGTGCCACCAGGGCTCCAGGGGCCCCCCACGAGCAGTACTTC.